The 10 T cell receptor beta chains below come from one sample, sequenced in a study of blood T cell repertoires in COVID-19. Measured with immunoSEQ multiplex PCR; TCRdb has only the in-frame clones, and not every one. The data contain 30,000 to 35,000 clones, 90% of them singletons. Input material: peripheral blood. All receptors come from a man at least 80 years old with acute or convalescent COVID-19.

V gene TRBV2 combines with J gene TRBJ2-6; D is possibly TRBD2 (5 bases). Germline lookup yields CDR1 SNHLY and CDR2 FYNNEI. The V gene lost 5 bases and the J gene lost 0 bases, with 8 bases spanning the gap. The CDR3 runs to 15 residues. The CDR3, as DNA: TGTGCCAGCAGTTTAGGGAGCTCTGGGGCCAACGTCCTGACTTTC. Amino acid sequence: CASSLGSSGANVLTF. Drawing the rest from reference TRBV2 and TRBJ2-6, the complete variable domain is EPEVTQTPSHQVTQMGQEVILRCVPISNHLYFYWYRQILGQKVEFLVSFYNNEISEKSEIFDDQFSVERPDGSNFTLKIRSTKLEDSAMYFCASSLGSSGANVLTFGAGSRLTVL.

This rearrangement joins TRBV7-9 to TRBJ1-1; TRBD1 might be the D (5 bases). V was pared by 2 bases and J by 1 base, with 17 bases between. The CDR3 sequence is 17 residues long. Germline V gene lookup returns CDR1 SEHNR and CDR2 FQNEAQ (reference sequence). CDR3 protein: CASSLRGRWAPNTEAFF. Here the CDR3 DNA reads TGTGCCAGCAGCTTAAGGGGCAGGTGGGCCCCGAACACTGAAGCTTTCTTT.

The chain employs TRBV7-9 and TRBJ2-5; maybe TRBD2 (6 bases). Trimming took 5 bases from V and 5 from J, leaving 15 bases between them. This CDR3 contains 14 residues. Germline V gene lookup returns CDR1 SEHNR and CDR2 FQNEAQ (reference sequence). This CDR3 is CASSLREEGETQYF. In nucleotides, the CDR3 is TGTGCCAGCAGCCTTAGGGAGGAAGGGGAGACCCAGTACTTC.

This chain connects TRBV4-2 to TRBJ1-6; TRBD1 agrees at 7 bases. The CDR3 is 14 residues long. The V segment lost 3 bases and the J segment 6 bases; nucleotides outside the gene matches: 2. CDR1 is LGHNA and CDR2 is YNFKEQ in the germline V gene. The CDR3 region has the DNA TGTGCCAGCAGCCAGGGGACAGCTAATTCACCCCTCCACTTT. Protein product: CASSQGTANSPLHF.

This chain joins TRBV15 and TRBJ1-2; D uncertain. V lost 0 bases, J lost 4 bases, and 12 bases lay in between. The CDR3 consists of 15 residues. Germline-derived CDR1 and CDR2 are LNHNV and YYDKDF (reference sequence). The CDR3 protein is CATSRDRVQSYGYTF. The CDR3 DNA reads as TGTGCCACCAGCAGAGATCGAGTCCAAAGCTATGGCTACACCTTC.

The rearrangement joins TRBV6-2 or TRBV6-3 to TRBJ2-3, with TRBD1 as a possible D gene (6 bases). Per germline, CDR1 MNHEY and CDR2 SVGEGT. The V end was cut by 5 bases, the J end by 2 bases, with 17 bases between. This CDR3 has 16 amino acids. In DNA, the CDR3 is TGTGCCAGCAGTGCCAGGGGCGTCGGCTACACAGATACGCAGTATTTT. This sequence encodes CASSARGVGYTDTQYF.

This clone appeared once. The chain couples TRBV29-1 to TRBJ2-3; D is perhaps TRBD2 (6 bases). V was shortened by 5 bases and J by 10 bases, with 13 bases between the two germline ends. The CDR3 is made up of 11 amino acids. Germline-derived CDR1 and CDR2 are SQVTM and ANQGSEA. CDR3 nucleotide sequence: TGCAGCGTTCAGAAGGGGACTCCGCAGTATTTT. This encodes CSVQKGTPQYF.

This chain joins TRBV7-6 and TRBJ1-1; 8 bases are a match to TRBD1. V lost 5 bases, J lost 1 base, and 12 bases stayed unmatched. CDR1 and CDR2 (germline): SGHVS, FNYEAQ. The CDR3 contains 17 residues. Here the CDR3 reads CASSAPITGGENTEAFF. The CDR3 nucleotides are TGTGCCAGCAGCGCCCCGATTACAGGGGGTGAGAACACTGAAGCTTTCTTT. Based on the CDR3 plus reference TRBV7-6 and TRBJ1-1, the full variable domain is GAGVSQSPRYKVTKRGQDVALRCDPISGHVSLYWYRQALGQGPEFLTYFNYEAQQDKSGLPNDRFSAERPEGSISTLTIQRTEQRDSAMYRCASSAPITGGENTEAFFGQGTRLTVV.

This CDR3 is CAWRGTLSTDTQYF. CDR3 coding DNA: TGTGCCTGGAGGGGGACTCTCAGCACAGATACGCAGTATTTT. The rearrangement joins TRBV30 to TRBJ2-3, with a tentative D call TRBD2 (6 bases). CDR3 size: 14 residues. V was shortened by 3 bases and J by 0 bases, with 10 bases between the two germline ends. The germline gives CDR1 GTSNPN, CDR2 SVGIG (reference sequence).

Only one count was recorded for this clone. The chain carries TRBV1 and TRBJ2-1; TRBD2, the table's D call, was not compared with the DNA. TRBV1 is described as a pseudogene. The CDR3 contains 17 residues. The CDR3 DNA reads TGCACCAGCAGCCACCAACAACGGGGGAAAAGTAGGGATGAGCAGTTCTTC. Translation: CTSSHQQRGKSRDEQFF.